This T cell receptor beta chain was identified during a study of response to subunit inactivated influenza vaccine. Study observations and caveats: The authors suggested that every seasonal influenza vaccination recruits few new T cells.

In its sample, this clonotype was seen many times. Its antigen is still unknown. TCRdb re-called the RT-PCR reads through MiXCR, storing one row per CDR3 protein. The sample holds about 570,000 distinct CDR3 sequences, 12% seen once. Sequencing was performed on PBMCs from blood, taken on the day of vaccination. This clonotype was sampled from a man in his forties or fifties who received an inactivated influenza vaccine.

The CDR3 protein is CAWSARTGAGNTIYF. CDR3 coding DNA: TGTGCCTGGAGTGCAAGAACAGGGGCTGGAAACACCATATATTTT. This chain joins TRBV30 and TRBJ1-3, with 7 bases that match TRBD1. CDR3 length: 15 residues. Trimming removed 1 base from V and 2 bases from J; junction bases left unmatched: 5. Germline V lookup: CDR1 GTSNPN, CDR2 SVGIG (reference sequence).